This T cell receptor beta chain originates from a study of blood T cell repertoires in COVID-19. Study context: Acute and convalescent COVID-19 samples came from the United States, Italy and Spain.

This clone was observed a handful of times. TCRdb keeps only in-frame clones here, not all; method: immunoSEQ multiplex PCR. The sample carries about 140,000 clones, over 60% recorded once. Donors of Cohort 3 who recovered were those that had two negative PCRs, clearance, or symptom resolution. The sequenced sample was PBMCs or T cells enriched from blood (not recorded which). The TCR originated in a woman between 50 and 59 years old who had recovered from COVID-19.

CDR3 nucleotide sequence: TGTGCCAGCAGCGCCACAGGGGGGAGTCAGCCCCAGCATTTT. Translation gives CASSATGGSQPQHF. The genes are TRBV28 and TRBJ1-5; 8 bases map to TRBD1. The CDR3 is made up of 14 amino acids. Trimming removed 6 bases from V and 6 bases from J; junction bases left unmatched: 7. From germline, CDR1 is MDHEN and CDR2 SYDVKM.